The T cell receptor beta chain under discussion was sequenced for a study of control samples from healthy donors and cancer patients. The CDR3 has 13 amino acids. Trimming pared 2 bases from V and 10 bases from J, leaving 9 bases between. CDR1 is MNHEY and CDR2 is SVGAGI in the germline V gene. Generated by immunoSEQ multiplex PCR, the TCRdb table keeps only in-frame clones and is missing some. The table lists 65,000 to 90,000 clones, around 90% of them singletons. This chain links TRBV6-5 with TRBJ1-6; D ambiguous. The source material was PBMCs. This TCR was recovered from a woman aged 45-65 years with colorectal cancer. The CDR3: CASSYREYSPLHF. Written as DNA, the CDR3 is TGTGCCAGCAGTTACAGGGAATACTCACCCCTCCACTTT.